This note documents a single TCR beta chain sequence. This record belongs to a study of blood T cell repertoires in COVID-19. Background on the study: From the United States, Italy and Spain came samples of acute and convalescent COVID-19. T cells, B-cell-depleted T cells, or PBMCs supplied cDNA or gDNA.

Germline values: CDR1 DFQATT, CDR2 SNEGSKA (reference sequence). CDR3 length: 13 residues. The V end was cut by 3 bases, the J end by 1 base, with 9 bases between. Methods used by the authors: Estimates of nucleated cell counts were drawn from the amplification of reference gene primers. TCRdb's table, derived via immunoSEQ multiplex PCR, lists solely in-frame clones and lacks some. The V and J calls and clone size are taken from that table; D and trimming were inferred from the DNA. The sample lists more than 55,000 clones; about nine tenths were seen once. This TCR was sampled from a man aged 50 or older with active COVID-19. Sequenced input: peripheral blood. The V gene is TRBV20-1, the J gene TRBJ1-1; D remains ambiguous. The CDR3 DNA follows: TGCAGTGCTAGTGGGTCCGGGAACACTGAAGCTTTCTTT. This sequence encodes CSASGSGNTEAFF.